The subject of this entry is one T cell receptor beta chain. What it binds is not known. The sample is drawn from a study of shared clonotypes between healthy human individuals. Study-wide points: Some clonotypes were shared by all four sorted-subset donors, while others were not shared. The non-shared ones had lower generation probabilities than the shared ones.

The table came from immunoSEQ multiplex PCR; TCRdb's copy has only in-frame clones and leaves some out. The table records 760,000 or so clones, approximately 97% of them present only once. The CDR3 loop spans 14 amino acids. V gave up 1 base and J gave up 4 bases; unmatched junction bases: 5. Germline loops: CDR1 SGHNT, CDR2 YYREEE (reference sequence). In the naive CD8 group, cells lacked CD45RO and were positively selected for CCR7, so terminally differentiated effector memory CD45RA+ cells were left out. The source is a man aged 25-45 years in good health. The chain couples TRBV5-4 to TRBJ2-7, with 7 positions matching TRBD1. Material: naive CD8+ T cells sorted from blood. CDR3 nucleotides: TGTGCCAGCAGCTTGAAAGGGACAGTTTACGAGCAGTACTTC. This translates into CASSLKGTVYEQYF.